This is a list of T cell receptor beta chains from one sample in a study of blood T cell repertoires in COVID-19. Assay: immunoSEQ multiplex PCR; the TCRdb copy retains only in-frame clones and omits some. There are about 370,000 clones in the sample; approximately 88% occur only once, and around 3% lies in the top ten. Source material: peripheral blood. These receptors originate from a woman in her 30s with COVID-19, enrolled during active disease. CDR3s include the opening cysteine and the closing phenylalanine or tryptophan. Fields, in order: CDR3 protein, CDR3 DNA, D gene, clone size, J gene, V gene. The D gene is left open where the match is weak. Part of the rows lack a size; the others show once, few, many or a class for expanded clones.

CDR3aa: CASSQGQGTPGETQYF
CDR3nt: TGTGCCAGCAGCCAAGGTCAAGGGACACCGGGGGAGACCCAGTACTTC
d_gene: .
abundance: .
j_gene: TRBJ2-5
v_gene: TRBV4-2

CDR3aa: CASSRQTGSTGELFF
CDR3nt: TGTGCCAGCAGCCGTCAGACAGGGAGCACCGGGGAGCTGTTTTTT
d_gene: TRBD1
abundance: .
j_gene: TRBJ2-2
v_gene: TRBV5-5

CDR3aa: CASLPHRGSRYDEQFF
CDR3nt: TGTGCCAGCCTCCCTCATCGCGGGAGCCGATACGATGAGCAGTTCTTC
d_gene: TRBD2
abundance: .
j_gene: TRBJ2-1
v_gene: TRBV28

CDR3aa: CSVREYSNQPQHF
CDR3nt: TGCAGCGTCCGGGAGTATAGCAATCAGCCCCAGCATTTT
d_gene: .
abundance: .
j_gene: TRBJ1-5
v_gene: TRBV29-1

CDR3aa: CASSLGGQGVYGYTF
CDR3nt: TGCGCCAGCAGCTTGGGGGGACAGGGAGTATATGGCTACACCTTC
d_gene: TRBD1
abundance: .
j_gene: TRBJ1-2
v_gene: TRBV5-1

CDR3aa: CASKRGGMSETQYF
CDR3nt: TGTGCCAGCAAGAGGGGGGGAATGTCGGAGACCCAGTACTTC
d_gene: .
abundance: .
j_gene: TRBJ2-5
v_gene: TRBV7-8

CDR3aa: CASSFGLAGGPGELFF
CDR3nt: TGTGCCAGCAGCTTTGGGCTAGCGGGGGGCCCCGGGGAGCTGTTTTTT
d_gene: TRBD2
abundance: .
j_gene: TRBJ2-2
v_gene: TRBV7-8

CDR3aa: CASSLAVSGTLSTDTQYF
CDR3nt: TGTGCCAGCAGCTTGGCGGTTAGCGGGACCCTTAGCACAGATACGCAGTATTTT
d_gene: TRBD2
abundance: .
j_gene: TRBJ2-3
v_gene: TRBV5-8

CDR3aa: CASSHDLSRGGPVGELFF
CDR3nt: TGCGCCAGCAGCCATGATCTTTCGCGGGGGGGCCCTGTTGGGGAGCTGTTTTTT
d_gene: TRBD2
abundance: once
j_gene: TRBJ2-2
v_gene: TRBV4-3

CDR3aa: CASSQGAVYGYTF
CDR3nt: TGTGCCAGCAGCCAAGGGGCAGTCTATGGCTACACCTTC
d_gene: .
abundance: .
j_gene: TRBJ1-2
v_gene: TRBV3-1/TRBV3-2

CDR3aa: CASSHPPGQGTHEQYF
CDR3nt: TGCGCCAGCAGCCACCCACCGGGACAGGGAACCCACGAGCAGTACTTC
d_gene: TRBD1
abundance: .
j_gene: TRBJ2-7
v_gene: TRBV4-1

CDR3aa: CASSDSQETQYF
CDR3nt: TGCGCCAGCAGCGACAGTCAAGAGACCCAGTACTTC
d_gene: .
abundance: .
j_gene: TRBJ2-5
v_gene: TRBV5-1

CDR3aa: CASSLQMSGNTIYF
CDR3nt: TGTGCCAGCAGCTTACAGATGAGTGGAAACACCATATATTTT
d_gene: .
abundance: .
j_gene: TRBJ1-3
v_gene: TRBV5-5

CDR3aa: CASSSGQRAYGYTF
CDR3nt: TGTGCCAGCAGCTCCGGACAGAGGGCCTATGGCTACACCTTC
d_gene: .
abundance: few
j_gene: TRBJ1-2
v_gene: TRBV7-2

CDR3aa: CASSPSGGEETQYF
CDR3nt: TGTGCCAGCTCACCATCGGGAGGGGAAGAGACCCAGTACTTC
d_gene: TRBD2
abundance: .
j_gene: TRBJ2-5
v_gene: TRBV18

CDR3aa: CASSSGRNSPLHF
CDR3nt: TGTGCCAGCAGTTCGGGGAGAAATTCACCCCTCCACTTT
d_gene: .
abundance: .
j_gene: TRBJ1-6
v_gene: TRBV7-8

CDR3aa: CASRDTSAQDTQYF
CDR3nt: TGTGCCAGCAGGGACACCTCTGCCCAAGATACGCAGTATTTT
d_gene: .
abundance: .
j_gene: TRBJ2-3
v_gene: TRBV27

CDR3aa: CASSLELAGVNEQFF
CDR3nt: TGTGCCAGCAGCTTGGAACTAGCGGGAGTGAATGAGCAGTTCTTC
d_gene: TRBD2
abundance: .
j_gene: TRBJ2-1
v_gene: TRBV5-4

CDR3aa: CASSLAAGAPGETQYF
CDR3nt: TGTGCCAGCAGCTTAGCCGCGGGAGCCCCTGGTGAGACCCAGTACTTC
d_gene: TRBD2
abundance: .
j_gene: TRBJ2-5
v_gene: TRBV7-2

CDR3aa: CASSISSGSTYEQYF
CDR3nt: TGTGCCAGTAGTATCTCTAGCGGGTCTACCTACGAGCAGTACTTC
d_gene: TRBD2
abundance: .
j_gene: TRBJ2-7
v_gene: TRBV19

CDR3aa: CASSSLYGYTF
CDR3nt: TGTGCCAGCAGTTCTCTTTATGGCTACACCTTC
d_gene: .
abundance: .
j_gene: TRBJ1-2
v_gene: TRBV6-5

CDR3aa: CASSERGSYGYTF
CDR3nt: TGTGCCAGCAGTGAAAGGGGTTCCTATGGCTACACCTTC
d_gene: .
abundance: .
j_gene: TRBJ1-2
v_gene: TRBV6-1

CDR3aa: CASSESSGGAGKLFF
CDR3nt: TGTGCCAGCAGTGAATCGTCAGGGGGCGCAGGAAAACTGTTTTTT
d_gene: TRBD1
abundance: .
j_gene: TRBJ1-4
v_gene: TRBV2

CDR3aa: CASSPQTGLAKNIQYF
CDR3nt: TGTGCCAGCAGCCCACAGACAGGATTAGCCAAAAACATTCAGTACTTC
d_gene: .
abundance: .
j_gene: TRBJ2-4
v_gene: TRBV7-6

CDR3aa: CASSAGTGNTEAFF
CDR3nt: TGTGCCAGCAGCGCAGGGACAGGGAACACTGAAGCTTTCTTT
d_gene: TRBD1
abundance: .
j_gene: TRBJ1-1
v_gene: TRBV3-1/TRBV3-2

CDR3aa: CASSLGGGGGQETQYF
CDR3nt: TGTGCCAGCAGCTTGGGGGGAGGTGGGGGTCAAGAGACCCAGTACTTC
d_gene: .
abundance: .
j_gene: TRBJ2-5
v_gene: TRBV11-3

CDR3aa: CASSYTTGTYGYTF
CDR3nt: TGTGCCAGCAGTTACACGACAGGGACCTATGGCTACACCTTC
d_gene: TRBD1
abundance: .
j_gene: TRBJ1-2
v_gene: TRBV6-5

CDR3aa: CASSRLPGQGVQETQYF
CDR3nt: TGTGCCAGCAGCAGACTTCCGGGACAGGGAGTACAAGAGACCCAGTACTTC
d_gene: TRBD1
abundance: .
j_gene: TRBJ2-5
v_gene: TRBV7-2

CDR3aa: CASSQDSGGAFGPGELFF
CDR3nt: TGTGCCAGCAGCCAAGATAGCGGGGGGGCCTTTGGTCCCGGGGAGCTGTTTTTT
d_gene: TRBD2
abundance: .
j_gene: TRBJ2-2
v_gene: TRBV3-1/TRBV3-2

CDR3aa: CATSDLVSGGGNEQFF
CDR3nt: TGTGCCACCAGTGATTTAGTTAGCGGGGGGGGAAATGAGCAGTTCTTC
d_gene: TRBD2
abundance: .
j_gene: TRBJ2-1
v_gene: TRBV24-1

CDR3aa: CASSYRRVYEQFF
CDR3nt: TGTGCCAGCAGCTACCGTCGAGTCTATGAGCAGTTCTTC
d_gene: .
abundance: .
j_gene: TRBJ2-1
v_gene: TRBV11-2

CDR3aa: CASRGAQLAGTDTQYF
CDR3nt: TGTGCCAGCAGAGGGGCACAACTAGCGGGCACAGATACGCAGTATTTT
d_gene: TRBD2
abundance: .
j_gene: TRBJ2-3
v_gene: TRBV3-1/TRBV3-2

CDR3aa: CASSLVQDTGELFF
CDR3nt: TGTGCCAGCAGCTTAGTACAGGACACCGGGGAGCTGTTTTTT
d_gene: .
abundance: .
j_gene: TRBJ2-2
v_gene: TRBV7-2